In its sample, the clone carrying this TCR beta chain was seen a few times. Its antigen is not known. The V gene end was trimmed by 6 bases and the J gene end by 7 bases; junction bases not matched to a gene: 15. The CDR3 runs 16 residues. Germline assignment: CDR1 MDHEN and CDR2 SYDVKM. This entry is derived from a study of cytomegalovirus exposure and HLA in healthy donors. Study-wide results and caveats: Several of the most significant clusters appeared linked to common viral pathogens, based on a later analysis. A classifier reportedly called cytomegalovirus status with high sensitivity and specificity.

The PCR contained 60 Vbeta and 13 Jbeta primers. TCRdb keeps only in-frame clones here, not all; method: immunoSEQ multiplex PCR. This sample has 60,000 to 90,000 clones, with roughly 64% found just once. The sample taken for sequencing was PBMCs. The chain links TRBV28 to TRBJ1-2; 9 nucleotides match TRBD1. The receptor was isolated from a man aged 40-50 years in good health and CMV-seropositive. CDR3 protein: CASSTDHGTGSGGYTF. DNA for the CDR3: TGTGCCAGCAGCACTGACCACGGGACAGGGAGCGGTGGCTACACCTTC.